This T cell receptor beta chain was captured by sequencing in a study of T cells in Graves' hyperthyroidism and ophthalmopathy. TCR beta CDR3 regions were amplified from RNA. First-round RT-PCR of the TCR CDR3 relied on the HTBI primer set. TCRdb redid the calling of the multiplex PCR reads with MiXCR, one entry per CDR3 protein. Here the sample spans 500,000 to 750,000 distinct CDR3 sequences, 13% to 15% being singletons. Between the trimmed V and J ends, which lost 7 bases and 5 bases, there was a span of 9 bases. Germline CDR1 and CDR2: MNHNS and SASEGT. This CDR3 contains 12 residues. This clonotype was picked up many times. Its antigen is unknown. Study observations and caveats: Ophthalmopathy was told apart from stable hyperthyroidism by a 13 V-J model.

Sequences were obtained from blood. The rearrangement links TRBV6-1 to TRBJ2-1; tentative D call: TRBD1 (5 bases). This sequence originates from a woman in her late teens or twenties with Graves' ophthalmopathy. CDR3 residues: CASTRGNNEQFF. As DNA, the CDR3 is TGTGCCAGCACAAGGGGAAACAATGAGCAGTTCTTC.